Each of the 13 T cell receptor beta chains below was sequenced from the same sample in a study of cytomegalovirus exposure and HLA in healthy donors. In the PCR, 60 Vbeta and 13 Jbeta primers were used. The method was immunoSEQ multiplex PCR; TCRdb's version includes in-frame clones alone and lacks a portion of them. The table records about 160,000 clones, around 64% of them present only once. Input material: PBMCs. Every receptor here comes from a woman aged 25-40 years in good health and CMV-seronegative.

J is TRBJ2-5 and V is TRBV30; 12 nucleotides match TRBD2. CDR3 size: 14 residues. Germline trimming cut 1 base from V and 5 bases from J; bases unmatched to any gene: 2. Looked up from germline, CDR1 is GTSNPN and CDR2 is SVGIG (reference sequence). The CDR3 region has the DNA TGTGCCTGGAGTGATGGGACTAGCGGGGAGACCCAGTACTTC. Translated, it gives CAWSDGTSGETQYF. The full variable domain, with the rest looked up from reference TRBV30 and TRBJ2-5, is SQTIHQWPATLVQPVGSPLSLECTVEGTSNPNLYWYRQAAGRGLQLLFYSVGIGQISSEVPQNLSASRPQDRQFILSSKKLLLSDSGFYLCAWSDGTSGETQYFGPGTRLLVL.

The CDR3, as DNA: TGTGCCAGCTGGAGGGGCCTAAGGAACACTGAAGCTTTCTTT. It codes for CASWRGLRNTEAFF. The genes are TRBV2 and TRBJ1-1, with TRBD1 as a possible D gene (5 bases). The CDR3 runs 14 residues. Trimming stripped 8 bases from V and 1 base from J, with 14 bases between. The germline CDR1 and CDR2 sequences are SNHLY and FYNNEI.

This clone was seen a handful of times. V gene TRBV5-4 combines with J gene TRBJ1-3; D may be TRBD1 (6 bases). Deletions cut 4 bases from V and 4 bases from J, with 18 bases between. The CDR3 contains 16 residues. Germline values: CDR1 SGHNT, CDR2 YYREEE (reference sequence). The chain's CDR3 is CASSTGTLTLGNTIYF. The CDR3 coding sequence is TGTGCCAGCAGCACTGGGACACTCACTCTGGGAAACACCATATATTTT. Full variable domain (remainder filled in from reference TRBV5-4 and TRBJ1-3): ETGVTQSPTHLIKTRGQQVTLRCSSQSGHNTVSWYQQALGQGPQFIFQYYREEENGRGNFPPRFSGLQFPNYSSELNVNALELDDSALYLCASSTGTLTLGNTIYFGEGSWLTVV.

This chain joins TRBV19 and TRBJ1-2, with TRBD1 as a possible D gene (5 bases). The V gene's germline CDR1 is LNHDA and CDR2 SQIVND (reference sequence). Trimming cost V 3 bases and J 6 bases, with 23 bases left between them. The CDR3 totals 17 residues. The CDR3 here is CASSMYGGAGLLNGYTF. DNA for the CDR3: TGTGCCAGTAGTATGTATGGCGGGGCCGGGCTTTTGAATGGCTACACCTTC.

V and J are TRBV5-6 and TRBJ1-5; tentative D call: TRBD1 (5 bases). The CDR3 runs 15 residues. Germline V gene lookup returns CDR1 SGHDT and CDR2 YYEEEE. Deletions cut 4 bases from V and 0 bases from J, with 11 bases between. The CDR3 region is CASSVTGGSNQPQHF. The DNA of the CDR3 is TGTGCCAGCAGCGTAACCGGGGGTAGCAATCAGCCCCAGCATTTT. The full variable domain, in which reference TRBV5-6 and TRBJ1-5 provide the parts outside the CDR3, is DAGVTQSPTHLIKTRGQQVTLRCSPKSGHDTVSWYQQALGQGPQFIFQYYEEEERQRGNFPDRFSGHQFPNYSSELNVNALLLGDSALYLCASSVTGGSNQPQHFGDGTRLSIL.

The CDR3 DNA reads TGCGCCAGCAGCCATGTCAGGACAGGGCGACTTTTCTCCTATAATTCACCCCTCCACTTT. It codes for CASSHVRTGRLFSYNSPLHF. The chain uses TRBV4-1 and TRBJ1-6; TRBD1 matches 8 bases. The junction had 13 bases not matched to a gene; V was cut back by 3 bases and J by 0 bases. In germline, CDR1 is MGHRA, CDR2 YSYEKL. The CDR3 runs to 20 residues.

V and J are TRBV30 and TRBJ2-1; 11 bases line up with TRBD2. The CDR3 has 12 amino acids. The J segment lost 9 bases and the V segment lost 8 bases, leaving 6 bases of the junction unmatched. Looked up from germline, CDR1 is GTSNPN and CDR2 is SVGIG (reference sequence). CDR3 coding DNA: TGTGCCGGATTACTAGCGGGAGTTGAGCAGTTCTTC. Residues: CAGLLAGVEQFF. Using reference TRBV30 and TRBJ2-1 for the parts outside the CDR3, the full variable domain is SQTIHQWPATLVQPVGSPLSLECTVEGTSNPNLYWYRQAAGRGLQLLFYSVGIGQISSEVPQNLSASRPQDRQFILSSKKLLLSDSGFYLCAGLLAGVEQFFGPGTRLTVL.

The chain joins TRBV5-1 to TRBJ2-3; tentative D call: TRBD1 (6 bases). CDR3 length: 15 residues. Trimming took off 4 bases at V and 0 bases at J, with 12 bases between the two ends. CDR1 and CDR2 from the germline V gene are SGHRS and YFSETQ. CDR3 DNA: TGCGCCAGCAGCACGACAGGAACTAGCACAGATACGCAGTATTTT. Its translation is CASSTTGTSTDTQYF.

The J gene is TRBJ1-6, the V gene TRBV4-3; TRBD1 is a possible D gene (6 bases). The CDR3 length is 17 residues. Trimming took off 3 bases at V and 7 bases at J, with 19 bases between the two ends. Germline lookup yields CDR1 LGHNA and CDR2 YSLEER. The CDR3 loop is CASSQIQGVSVNSPLHF. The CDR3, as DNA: TGCGCCAGCAGCCAGATACAGGGTGTGAGTGTGAATTCACCCCTCCACTTT.

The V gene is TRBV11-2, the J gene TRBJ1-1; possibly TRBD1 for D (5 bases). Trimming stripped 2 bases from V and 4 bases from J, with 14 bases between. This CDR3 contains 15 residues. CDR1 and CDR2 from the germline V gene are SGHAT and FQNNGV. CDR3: CASSLSAGRGTEAFF. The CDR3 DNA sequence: TGTGCCAGCAGCTTAAGCGCAGGGAGGGGCACTGAAGCTTTCTTT.

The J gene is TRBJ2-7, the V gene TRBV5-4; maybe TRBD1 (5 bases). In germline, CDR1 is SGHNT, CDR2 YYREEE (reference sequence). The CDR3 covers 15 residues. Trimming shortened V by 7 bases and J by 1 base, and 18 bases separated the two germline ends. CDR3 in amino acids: CASAKGWGSSYEQYF. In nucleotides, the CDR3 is TGTGCCAGCGCAAAAGGGTGGGGCTCATCCTACGAGCAGTACTTC.

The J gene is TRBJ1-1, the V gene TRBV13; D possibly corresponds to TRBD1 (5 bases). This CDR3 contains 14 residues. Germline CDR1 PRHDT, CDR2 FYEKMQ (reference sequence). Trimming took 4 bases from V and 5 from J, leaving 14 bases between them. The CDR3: CASSSPDSRTEAFF. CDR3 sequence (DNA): TGTGCCAGCAGCTCCCCAGACAGCAGGACTGAAGCTTTCTTT. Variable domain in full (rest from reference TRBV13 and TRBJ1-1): AAGVIQSPRHLIKEKRETATLKCYPIPRHDTVYWYQQGPGQDPQFLISFYEKMQSDKGSIPDRFSAQQFSDYHSELNMSSLELGDSALYFCASSSPDSRTEAFFGQGTRLTVV.

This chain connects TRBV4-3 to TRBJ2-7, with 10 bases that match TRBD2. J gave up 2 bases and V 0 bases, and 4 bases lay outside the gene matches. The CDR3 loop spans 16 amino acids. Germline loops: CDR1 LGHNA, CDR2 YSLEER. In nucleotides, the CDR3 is TGCGCCAGCAGCCAAGACCCCGGGACTAGCGCCTACGAGCAGTACTTC. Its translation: CASSQDPGTSAYEQYF.